This T cell receptor beta chain was obtained from a study of Ad26.COV2.S vaccination and SARS-CoV-2 variants. Study-level information: Into the muscle, Ad26.COV2.S was dosed once or twice, 56 days apart.

Produced via immunoSEQ multiplex PCR; TCRdb's table is partial and in-frame only. The sample contains hundreds of thousands of clones, 75% to 95% of which appear only once. Notes on the study in general: Analyses of TCR breadth and depth may have underestimated total T cell responses.

Noted treatment: 15 to 20 received Ad26.COV2.S at low or high dose, single or two shots; 5 received placebo; per-sample allocation not given. Samples were taken on day 63 after the first vaccine or placebo injection. Worth noting for this clone: Antigen: not known.

Between the trimmed V and J ends, which lost 10 bases and 2 bases, there was a span of 11 bases. The CDR3 sequence is 13 residues long. Sequencing was performed on peripheral blood, taken in a trial of Ad26.COV2.S vaccine versus placebo. This TCR was sampled from a person between 18 and 60 years old who received the Ad26.COV2.S COVID-19 vaccine or a placebo. This rearrangement joins TRBV12-3 or TRBV12-4 to TRBJ2-2; D gene ambiguous. CDR3 in amino acids: CATLHVNTGELFF. DNA for the CDR3: TGTGCCACCCTACACGTAAACACCGGGGAGCTGTTTTTT.